This T cell receptor (beta chain) came from a study of cytomegalovirus exposure and HLA in healthy donors (dated by TCRdb to the late 2010s). In the study overall: An earlier analysis of 587 of the donors reported 276 Gb of sequence data and approximately 120 million unique TCR beta sequences obtained from approximately 180 million T cells. An early release covering roughly 600 HLA-typed donors comprised around 300 gigabases of sequencing data and tens of millions of unique TCR sequences. Of the 300 to 400 genotyped donors, 65% to 90% fell in the genetic ancestry cluster associated with self-reported Caucasian donors. The aim of the study was to test whether cataloging public T cell receptors could identify signatures of past pathogen exposure. The study profiled the T cell repertoires of hundreds of subjects by immunosequencing and related them to cytomegalovirus serostatus. Besides the first cohort of hundreds of subjects, a separate validation cohort made up of 120 different subjects was used. The study combined high-throughput TCR immunosequencing, statistical association of individual TCRs with disease status, and machine learning to predict cytomegalovirus infection status. To study patterns of TCR occurrence, a later analysis re-analyzed previously published TCR beta repertoires from several hundred donors and added high-resolution HLA genotyping. Rather than using new phenotypic data, the later analysis identified candidate immune exposures from TCR beta sequences and from how often those sequences occurred across donors. An earlier analysis of about 620 of the donors applied high-throughput TCR beta sequencing to assess whether each TCR beta V gene segment acted as functional or pseudogenic. Donor age, sex, ethnicity and CMV serostatus were collected together with the repertoire data. Genome-wide SNP genotypes for about 55% of the roughly 670 donors were used in a later genetic analysis, which treated that subset as a discovery cohort. Every repertoire in the discovery cohort had been generated on one and the same sequencing platform. Both class I and class II loci were covered by HLA typing, at four-digit resolution. The number of typed donors differed by locus: about 620-630 for A, B, C, DRB1 and DQB1; roughly 510 for DQA1; about 600 for DPA1; and approximately 450 for DPB1. Four or five DR-DQ haplotypes were handled as single units for association and clustering, since linkage in the cohort was strong. On average, around 240,000 unique TCR beta nucleotide sequences were sequenced per donor among about 400 genotyped donors of the cohort, with approximately 18% of those sequences being non-productive.

The research as a whole found: In a later analysis, HLA-associated TCR beta chains were found to be more clonally expanded and to have lower generation probabilities than equally common non-associated chains. A cluster of highly shared sequence variants was judged likely to be a technical artifact of the sequencing pipeline. In a later analysis, most CMV-associated TCR beta chains were found to appear HLA-restricted, with HLA associations seemingly driven largely by CMV exposure. This cohort had only TCR beta chains sequenced, and the lack of alpha or paired-chain data limited which features could be detected. In both the original and validation cohorts, the classifier was reported to diagnose cytomegalovirus status with high specificity and sensitivity. Because some donors lacked HLA typing at each locus, the association tests relied only on the typed subset. A further reported finding was that TCR beta sequences accurately predicted the HLA-A and HLA-B alleles for most subjects in the first cohort. Strong co-occurrence of HLA alleles, especially DR and DQ, made assigning TCR associations to individual alleles difficult. A later analysis reported that several top co-occurrence clusters appeared linked to parvovirus B19, influenza, CMV and Epstein-Barr virus. For the cohort, immune exposure information was limited to CMV serostatus. Because counts were too low, approximately 15 rarely observed V segments, including chromosome 9 orphons, were excluded from the earlier analysis of 500 to 700 of the donors. The presence/absence analyses assumed that sequencing depth was roughly uniform across donors, and that assumption may not be true. In a later genetic analysis, a missense DCLRE1C variant was associated with V-gene and J-gene trimming of TCR beta chains, and the association was replicated in an independent cohort. Specific HLA alleles were associated with over 15,000 TCR beta sequences at a false discovery rate of 0.05 in a later analysis. Across donors, most TCR sequences were observed very rarely, whereas some public TCRs were present in many individuals. Linkage disequilibrium might explain the correlated functional status among segregating V segments, but an unknown experimental factor could not be excluded. In vitro tests confirmed that three of the cytomegalovirus-associated TCR beta chains recognize cytomegalovirus antigens. According to a later analysis, TCR association rates differed among HLA loci, with DRB1 alleles showing the most associated TCRs and HLA-C alleles showing the fewest. In a later genetic analysis, fewer N-insertions in productive TCRs were reported among donors in an Asian-associated ancestry cluster than the approximately 710-donor mean. A total of 150 or so TCR beta chains were listed by the study as associated with cytomegalovirus. It was suggested by the authors that the approach could potentially be generalized to other disease states and immunological phenotypes. In an earlier analysis of fewer than 700 of the donors, most TCR beta V segments appeared in productive rearrangements about 87% or about 30% of the time, broadly matching IMGT annotations.

Receptors were amplified or captured by the immunoSEQ multiplex PCR assay. A mixture of 60 forward primers for TCR Vbeta segments and 13 reverse primers for TCR Jbeta segments was used in the multiplex PCR. The CDR3 region of rearranged TCR beta genes was amplified from genomic DNA by a multiplex PCR assay. The amplified TCR beta libraries were sequenced on the Illumina HiSeq System as 87-base-pair reads. Under the source paper's analysis protocol: Across the 670 or so repertoires, a later analysis counted around 80 million unique TCR beta chains, 8.5 million to 12 million of which were shared by at least two donors. To remove PCR and sequencing errors, raw reads were error-corrected and collapsed into unique sequences using a nearest-neighbor algorithm that merged closely related sequences. To assign V, D and J gene segments, CDR3 sequences were aligned to IMGT reference sequences. Each retained sequence needed at least a six-nucleotide match to both a V gene segment and a J gene segment. Rearrangements were classified as productive when the CDR3 lacked stop codons and remained in frame with V and J, and all other rearrangements were classified as non-productive. CDR3 was defined according to IMGT convention as the region running from the second conserved V-encoded cysteine to the conserved J-encoded phenylalanine. The earlier analysis of about 620 of the donors excluded sequences that lacked an unambiguous match to a single V gene segment. An earlier analysis of 500 to 600 of the donors classified V segments as functional when productive rearrangements were above 56.7% and as segregating when the standard deviation between donors was above 5%. A statistical classification framework was built to diagnose cytomegalovirus status from the catalog of TCR beta chain sequences. A later analysis assigned V and J genes by comparing TCR nucleotide sequences with IMGT/GENE-DB human TR gene sequences. A later analysis assigned CDR3 sequences and most-parsimonious VDJ recombination scenarios with the TCRdist pipeline. In a later analysis, each TCR beta chain was defined by its CDR3 amino acid sequence together with its V-gene family, and reads without a unique V-gene family were excluded. As a way to deal with suspected cross-contamination and a sequencing artifact, a later analysis dropped hundreds of nucleotide sequences that were highly shared and had low generation probability. A later analysis calculated a clonal expansion index for each public chain from normalized within-repertoire ranks of inferred template counts. In a later analysis, generation probabilities were computed using a VDJ recombination model fitted to out-of-frame rearrangements, and the results were checked against IGoR. Hypergeometric tests were used in a later analysis to score TCR-TCR, TCR-HLA and TCR-CMV co-occurrence, with a repertoire-size bias correction applied to the TCR pairs. In a later analysis, false discovery rates were estimated by permuting HLA or CMV assignments 20 times. In a later analysis, co-occurring TCRs were grouped using DBSCAN, and TCRdist sequence similarity was added for clustering within HLA-allele-positive subsets. For co-occurrence clustering, repertoires with fewer than 30,000 or more than 120,000 public chains were excluded, along with five repertoires with anomalous nucleotide sharing. Drawn from immuneACCESS, this table holds only the in-frame rearrangements with V and J called that TCRdb kept. Clones are partly lost; checked studies trace under half to an unresolved V gene and leave the rest unexplained. D and trimming come from the DNA, and the V and J calls and clone size come from that table. Present in this sample are roughly 110,000 clones, 74% of which were seen just once. The ten largest make up around 13% of the sample.

Comment on this clone: It has no known antigen specificity. No base quality information exists; no much larger clone differs at one position.

The cohort was made up of approximately 670 healthy bone marrow donors. All cohort members were sampled while nominally healthy, although unrecorded immune exposures were likely present. The donor tested CMV seropositive and was one of the 289 seropositive cohort members. Every donor gave a peripheral blood sample, and the peripheral blood mononuclear cells from that sample were used for TCR beta sequencing. The Qiagen DNeasy Blood Extraction Kit was used to extract genomic DNA from the blood cell samples. The sample comprised PBMCs. This sequence originates from a woman in her 40s in good health and CMV-seropositive.

CDR3 region: CASSLTITGVYGYTF. The bases read TGTGCCAGCAGCTTGACAATAACAGGGGTCTATGGCTACACCTTC. The V gene is TRBV5-4 and the J gene is TRBJ1-2; TRBD1 matches 7 bases in the middle. According to the germline V gene (reference sequence), CDR1 reads SGHNT and CDR2 reads YYREEE. V trim: 1 base; J trim: 4 bases; unmatched bases: 7. There are 15 amino acids in the CDR3, from cysteine to phenylalanine inclusive. Only CDR3 DNA remains: 45 bases, in frame from the first base.